The TCR beta chain described here comes from a study of blood T cell repertoires in COVID-19. Per the original methods: How many nucleated cells were present was estimated from reference gene primer amplification. The data were produced by immunoSEQ multiplex PCR, yet TCRdb's version contains in-frame clones alone and is incomplete. V and J calls and clone size are given by that table; D and trimming were obtained from the DNA. This sample has roughly 150,000 clones, with approximately 91% found just once. The CDR3 spans 17 residues. Germline loops: CDR1 SGDLS, CDR2 YYNGEE. The V end was cut by 0 bases, the J end by 0 bases, with 10 bases between. The sample holds one count of this clone. Patients of the Seattle cohort, enrolled during active infection, were followed longitudinally.

The V call is TRBV9, the J call TRBJ1-6; D is possibly TRBD1 (5 bases). The sample consisted of peripheral blood. The sequence was collected from a man aged 18 to 30 with COVID-19, enrolled during active disease. DNA for the CDR3: TGTGCCAGCAGCGTAGGACAGTCCAGCTCCTATAATTCACCCCTCCACTTT. This translates into CASSVGQSSSYNSPLHF.